Below, one TCR beta chain is given with its context. Its antigen is unknown. PCR involved 60 Vbeta and 13 Jbeta primers. Using immunoSEQ multiplex PCR, the repertoire was profiled, and TCRdb retains in-frame clones only, with some absent. The repertoire consists of around 33,000 clones, with 85% to 95% occurring once and the leading ten covering roughly 3%. This specimen belongs to a study of cytomegalovirus exposure and HLA in healthy donors. Study at large: Caucasian-associated ancestry cluster membership applied to about 80% of around 400 genotyped donors.

CDR3 length: 15 residues. The germline gives CDR1 GTSNPN, CDR2 SVGIG (reference sequence). V lost 5 bases and J lost 5, with 22 bases in between. Findings of the study overall: Earlier analysis looked at TCR beta V segments, and most were productive about 90% or about 30% of the time.

This chain links TRBV30 with TRBJ2-7, with D possibly TRBD1 on 7 matching bases. The sequence was obtained from a woman aged 18-29 years in good health and CMV-seronegative. The sample consisted of PBMCs. CDR3 region: CAWGHRETGNDEQYF. In DNA form, the CDR3 reads TGTGCCTGGGGGCACCGGGAGACAGGGAACGACGAGCAGTACTTC.